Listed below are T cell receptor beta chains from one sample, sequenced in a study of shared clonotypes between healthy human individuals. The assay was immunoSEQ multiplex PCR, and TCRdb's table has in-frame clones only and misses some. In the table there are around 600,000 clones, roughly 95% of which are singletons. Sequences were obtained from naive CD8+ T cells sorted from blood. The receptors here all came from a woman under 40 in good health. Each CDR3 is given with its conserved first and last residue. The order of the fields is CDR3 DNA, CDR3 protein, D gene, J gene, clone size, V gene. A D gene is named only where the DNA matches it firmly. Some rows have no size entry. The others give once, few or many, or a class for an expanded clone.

cdr3_nt: TGTGCCAGCAGCTTACATGGGCGTCAGCCCCAGCATTTT
cdr3_aa: CASSLHGRQPQHF
d_call: .
j_call: TRBJ1-5
clone_size: .
v_call: TRBV7-8

cdr3_nt: TGTGCCAGCAGCTTAATTCAAGGACAGCGGAGTCAGCCCCAGCATTTT
cdr3_aa: CASSLIQGQRSQPQHF
d_call: .
j_call: TRBJ1-5
clone_size: .
v_call: TRBV7-8

cdr3_nt: TGTGCCAGCAGCCTTGGTGTGTGCAACAGGGCGAACTATGGCTACACCTTC
cdr3_aa: CASSLGVCNRANYGYTF
d_call: .
j_call: TRBJ1-2
clone_size: .
v_call: TRBV12-1

cdr3_nt: TGTGCCAGCAGCAACAAAAAGGGATATGGCTACACCTTC
cdr3_aa: CASSNKKGYGYTF
d_call: .
j_call: TRBJ1-2
clone_size: .
v_call: TRBV7-9

cdr3_nt: TGTGCCAGCAGCTTAGAGCGGACCGGGACAGGGGGCGAGCAGTTCTTC
cdr3_aa: CASSLERTGTGGEQFF
d_call: TRBD1
j_call: TRBJ2-1
clone_size: .
v_call: TRBV13

cdr3_nt: TGCAGCGTTGGGGGTCGCCCACCGGATACGCAGTATTTT
cdr3_aa: CSVGGRPPDTQYF
d_call: .
j_call: TRBJ2-3
clone_size: .
v_call: TRBV29-1

cdr3_nt: TGTGCCAGCAGTTCCCCCATAGCGGGAGGATTGGATGAGCAGTTCTTC
cdr3_aa: CASSSPIAGGLDEQFF
d_call: TRBD2
j_call: TRBJ2-1
clone_size: .
v_call: TRBV28

cdr3_nt: TGTGCCAGCAGCCAAGGGCAGGATTTAACCTACGAGCAGTACTTC
cdr3_aa: CASSQGQDLTYEQYF
d_call: .
j_call: TRBJ2-7
clone_size: .
v_call: TRBV4-2

cdr3_nt: TGTGCCAGCAGTTTACCGGGGAGAGAGCCCCAGCATTTT
cdr3_aa: CASSLPGREPQHF
d_call: .
j_call: TRBJ1-5
clone_size: .
v_call: TRBV28

cdr3_nt: TGTGCCAGCAGTTACGGGACTAGCGGGAGGGCGTACGAGCAGTACTTC
cdr3_aa: CASSYGTSGRAYEQYF
d_call: TRBD2
j_call: TRBJ2-7
clone_size: once
v_call: TRBV6-6

cdr3_nt: TGTGCCATCAGTGAAGGGTCCGGGACTTCCTCCTACGAGCAGTACTTC
cdr3_aa: CAISEGSGTSSYEQYF
d_call: .
j_call: TRBJ2-7
clone_size: .
v_call: TRBV10-3

cdr3_nt: TGCGCCAGCAGCTTCCGACAGGGGAGCGCCTACGAGCAGTACTTC
cdr3_aa: CASSFRQGSAYEQYF
d_call: TRBD1
j_call: TRBJ2-7
clone_size: .
v_call: TRBV5-1

cdr3_nt: TGTGCCAGCAGTTTATCCGGCGGCAACTCCTACAATGAGCAGTTCTTC
cdr3_aa: CASSLSGGNSYNEQFF
d_call: .
j_call: TRBJ2-1
clone_size: .
v_call: TRBV6-6

cdr3_nt: TGTGCCAGCAGCTCAGCGGAGGGCTCCTCCTACGAGCAGTACTTC
cdr3_aa: CASSSAEGSSYEQYF
d_call: .
j_call: TRBJ2-7
clone_size: .
v_call: TRBV7-8

cdr3_nt: TGTGCCAGCAGTTTATCTCAAAGTGGGACCCAGTACTTC
cdr3_aa: CASSLSQSGTQYF
d_call: .
j_call: TRBJ2-5
clone_size: .
v_call: TRBV27

cdr3_nt: TGTGCCACCGGTGAGCTGGGCGAGCAGTACTTC
cdr3_aa: CATGELGEQYF
d_call: .
j_call: TRBJ2-7
clone_size: .
v_call: TRBV27

cdr3_nt: TGTGCCTGGAGTGTATTCGGCACGGAGAGAGAAGCTTTCTTT
cdr3_aa: CAWSVFGTEREAFF
d_call: .
j_call: TRBJ1-1
clone_size: few
v_call: TRBV30

cdr3_nt: TGTGCCAGCAGCCCACGGACAGGGGCCAGGGACACTGAAGCTTTCTTT
cdr3_aa: CASSPRTGARDTEAFF
d_call: TRBD1
j_call: TRBJ1-1
clone_size: once
v_call: TRBV7-9

cdr3_nt: TGCAGCGTTGAAGGCGGAGAATACAATGAGCAGTTCTTC
cdr3_aa: CSVEGGEYNEQFF
d_call: .
j_call: TRBJ2-1
clone_size: .
v_call: TRBV29-1

cdr3_nt: TGTGCCAGCAGTGCGACGACAGGTCGGTACGAGCAGTACTTC
cdr3_aa: CASSATTGRYEQYF
d_call: .
j_call: TRBJ2-7
clone_size: .
v_call: TRBV2

cdr3_nt: TGTGCCAGCAGCTCCCCCATCTCAGCCCAGCATTTT
cdr3_aa: CASSSPISAQHF
d_call: .
j_call: TRBJ1-5
clone_size: few
v_call: TRBV7-9

cdr3_nt: TGTGCCAGCAGCCCCCCCGGAGGGCCGGACAATGAGCAGTTCTTC
cdr3_aa: CASSPPGGPDNEQFF
d_call: .
j_call: TRBJ2-1
clone_size: .
v_call: TRBV6-5

cdr3_nt: TGTGCCAGCAGCAATCAGGGAAGCTATGGCTACACCTTC
cdr3_aa: CASSNQGSYGYTF
d_call: .
j_call: TRBJ1-2
clone_size: .
v_call: TRBV7-9

cdr3_nt: TGTGCCAGCAGCGTAGAATCTAGCGGGAGAGGGGAGACCGGGGAGCTGTTTTTT
cdr3_aa: CASSVESSGRGETGELFF
d_call: TRBD2
j_call: TRBJ2-2
clone_size: .
v_call: TRBV9

cdr3_nt: TGTGCCAGCAGTATAGACGACAGGGGTTGGGAGACCCAGTACTTC
cdr3_aa: CASSIDDRGWETQYF
d_call: TRBD1
j_call: TRBJ2-5
clone_size: .
v_call: TRBV28

cdr3_nt: TGCGCCAGCAGCTTGTCGGGAGTCGGCAATGAGCAGTTCTTC
cdr3_aa: CASSLSGVGNEQFF
d_call: .
j_call: TRBJ2-1
clone_size: .
v_call: TRBV5-1

cdr3_nt: TGTGCCAGCAGTAATATTGAGGTGGCCGGGGAGACCCAGTACTTC
cdr3_aa: CASSNIEVAGETQYF
d_call: .
j_call: TRBJ2-5
clone_size: .
v_call: TRBV11-2

cdr3_nt: TGTGCCAGCAGTTATGAACCCTTATCCTACAATGAGCAGTTCTTC
cdr3_aa: CASSYEPLSYNEQFF
d_call: .
j_call: TRBJ2-1
clone_size: .
v_call: TRBV6-5

cdr3_nt: TGTGCCAGTAGCCTAGCGGGAGGGCCGGGCGAGCAGTACTTC
cdr3_aa: CASSLAGGPGEQYF
d_call: TRBD2
j_call: TRBJ2-7
clone_size: .
v_call: TRBV19

cdr3_nt: TGCGCCAGCAGTGAGGAGGGAATACGTCAGCCCCAGCATTTT
cdr3_aa: CASSEEGIRQPQHF
d_call: .
j_call: TRBJ1-5
clone_size: .
v_call: TRBV10-2

cdr3_nt: TGTGCCAGCAGTGGGGACACTGAAGCTTTCTTT
cdr3_aa: CASSGDTEAFF
d_call: .
j_call: TRBJ1-1
clone_size: .
v_call: TRBV9

cdr3_nt: TGTGCCAGCAGTGACCGGGACAGGGTCCACGAGCAGTACTTC
cdr3_aa: CASSDRDRVHEQYF
d_call: TRBD1
j_call: TRBJ2-7
clone_size: once
v_call: TRBV2

cdr3_nt: TGCAGTGCACCCGGACAGGGGGCTAAGTACTTC
cdr3_aa: CSAPGQGAKYF
d_call: TRBD1
j_call: TRBJ2-7
clone_size: .
v_call: TRBV20-1

cdr3_nt: TGTGCCTGGAGTTTAAGTGAAGGGACACTAGCTCGGAGGCTAGACACTGAAGCTTTCTTT
cdr3_aa: CAWSLSEGTLARRLDTEAFF
d_call: .
j_call: TRBJ1-1
clone_size: .
v_call: TRBV30

cdr3_nt: TGTGCCAGCAGCGGACAGGTTGGATCTCGTTATGGCTACACCTTC
cdr3_aa: CASSGQVGSRYGYTF
d_call: TRBD1
j_call: TRBJ1-2
clone_size: .
v_call: TRBV11-2

cdr3_nt: TGCGCCAGCAGCCAAGTGGCCAATGAGCAGTTCTTC
cdr3_aa: CASSQVANEQFF
d_call: .
j_call: TRBJ2-1
clone_size: .
v_call: TRBV4-1

cdr3_nt: TGTGCCAGCAGCTCCTCCGGTGGCGAGCAGTACTTC
cdr3_aa: CASSSSGGEQYF
d_call: .
j_call: TRBJ2-7
clone_size: few
v_call: TRBV13

cdr3_nt: TGCGCCAGCAGCCCAAGTGGGGTCAGCAATCAGCCCCAGCATTTT
cdr3_aa: CASSPSGVSNQPQHF
d_call: .
j_call: TRBJ1-5
clone_size: once
v_call: TRBV4-1

cdr3_nt: TGCGCCAGCAGCCCAGGGGACAGCTCTGGGGCCAACGTCCTGACTTTC
cdr3_aa: CASSPGDSSGANVLTF
d_call: TRBD1
j_call: TRBJ2-6
clone_size: .
v_call: TRBV4-1

cdr3_nt: TGTGCCAGCAGCTCAAGTGGGACCCGACTAGCGGGAGTTGTTCGCACCGGGGAGCTGTTTTTT
cdr3_aa: CASSSSGTRLAGVVRTGELFF
d_call: .
j_call: TRBJ2-2
clone_size: .
v_call: TRBV21-1

cdr3_nt: TGTGCCAGCAGTTACTCAGACGTGTCTGGCTACACCTTC
cdr3_aa: CASSYSDVSGYTF
d_call: .
j_call: TRBJ1-2
clone_size: .
v_call: TRBV6-5

cdr3_nt: TGTGCCAGCAGCAGAGGAGACAATGAGCAGTTCTTC
cdr3_aa: CASSRGDNEQFF
d_call: .
j_call: TRBJ2-1
clone_size: .
v_call: TRBV5-6

cdr3_nt: TGTGCCAGCAGGGGGGCCGGGCAAGAGACCCAGTACTTC
cdr3_aa: CASRGAGQETQYF
d_call: .
j_call: TRBJ2-5
clone_size: .
v_call: TRBV28

cdr3_nt: TGTGCCTGGAAGAACTTTGGCTCTGGAAACACCATATATTTT
cdr3_aa: CAWKNFGSGNTIYF
d_call: .
j_call: TRBJ1-3
clone_size: .
v_call: TRBV30

cdr3_nt: TGCGCCAGCAGCCAAAGGGGGGGGATGGGACTGAACACTGAAGCTTTCTTT
cdr3_aa: CASSQRGGMGLNTEAFF
d_call: .
j_call: TRBJ1-1
clone_size: .
v_call: TRBV4-1

cdr3_nt: TGTGCCAGCAGCCTGGGTCCGGGACTAGCGGGAGGCTACGAGCAGTACTTC
cdr3_aa: CASSLGPGLAGGYEQYF
d_call: TRBD2
j_call: TRBJ2-7
clone_size: .
v_call: TRBV11-2

cdr3_nt: TGTGCCAGCAGTGAACTGGGGGGCCCCGAGCAGTACTTC
cdr3_aa: CASSELGGPEQYF
d_call: .
j_call: TRBJ2-7
clone_size: .
v_call: TRBV6-1

cdr3_nt: TGTGCCAGCAGTGTAGAGGCTGGAAACACCATATATTTT
cdr3_aa: CASSVEAGNTIYF
d_call: .
j_call: TRBJ1-3
clone_size: .
v_call: TRBV2

cdr3_nt: TGTGCCAGCAGCTCCCTCGGGACAGATACGCAGTATTTT
cdr3_aa: CASSSLGTDTQYF
d_call: .
j_call: TRBJ2-3
clone_size: .
v_call: TRBV7-3

cdr3_nt: TGTGCCAGCAGCTCCCCAGGCGCTATGTACGAGCAGTACTTC
cdr3_aa: CASSSPGAMYEQYF
d_call: .
j_call: TRBJ2-7
clone_size: .
v_call: TRBV7-8

cdr3_nt: TGCAGCGTTTCGGCCAAAAACATTCAGTACTTC
cdr3_aa: CSVSAKNIQYF
d_call: .
j_call: TRBJ2-4
clone_size: .
v_call: TRBV29-1

cdr3_nt: TGTGCCAGTAGTATAGCAGGGGACAGGTTCTACGAGCAGTACTTC
cdr3_aa: CASSIAGDRFYEQYF
d_call: TRBD1
j_call: TRBJ2-7
clone_size: .
v_call: TRBV19